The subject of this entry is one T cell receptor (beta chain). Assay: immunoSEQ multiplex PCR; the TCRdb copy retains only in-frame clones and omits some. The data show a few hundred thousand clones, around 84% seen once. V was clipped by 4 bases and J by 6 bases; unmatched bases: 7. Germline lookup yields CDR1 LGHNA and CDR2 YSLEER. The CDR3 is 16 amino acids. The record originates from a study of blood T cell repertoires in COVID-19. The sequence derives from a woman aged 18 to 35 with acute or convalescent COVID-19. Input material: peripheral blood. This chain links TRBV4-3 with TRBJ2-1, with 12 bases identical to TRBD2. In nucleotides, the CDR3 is TGCGCCAGCAGCCCCGGGACTAGCGGGTGGGCCAATGAGCAGTTCTTC. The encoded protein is CASSPGTSGWANEQFF.